The 21 T cell receptor beta chains listed next were all sequenced from one sample in a study of Ad26.COV2.S vaccination and SARS-CoV-2 variants. TCRdb keeps only in-frame clones here, not all; method: immunoSEQ multiplex PCR. Of some 480,000 clones listed, 70% to 90% are singletons. Documented treatment: some 20 received Ad26.COV2.S at low or high dose, single or two shots; a few received placebo; per-sample allocation not given. Repertoires come from day 63 after the first vaccine or placebo injection. The source material was peripheral blood, sampled in a trial of Ad26.COV2.S vaccine versus placebo. These TCRs come from a person between 18 and 65 years old who received the Ad26.COV2.S COVID-19 vaccine or a placebo.

The J gene is TRBJ1-5, the V gene TRBV28; 7 bases map to TRBD1. V shed 7 bases and J 5 bases; nucleotides not matched to a gene: 5. The length of the CDR3 is 13 residues. In germline, CDR1 is MDHEN, CDR2 SYDVKM. In DNA form, the CDR3 reads TGTGCCAGCAACGACAGGGTCGATCAGCCCCAGCATTTT. Its protein product is CASNDRVDQPQHF.

This chain uses TRBV5-6 with TRBJ2-6; D may correspond to TRBD1 or TRBD2 (5 bases each). V was trimmed by 5 bases and J by 3 bases, leaving 12 bases between them. Germline CDR1 is SGHDT and CDR2 is YYEEEE. The CDR3 contains 15 residues. The DNA for the CDR3 is TGTGCCAGCAGTTGGGACCATCGTGGGGCCAACGTCCTGACTTTC. Its protein product is CASSWDHRGANVLTF.

This chain joins TRBV4-3 and TRBJ1-2; no firm D call. Germline CDR1 is LGHNA and CDR2 is YSLEER. The V end lost 0 bases, the J end lost 4 bases, and 15 bases lay between the germline ends. This CDR3 has 16 amino acids. The CDR3 loop reads CASSQDTDPRAYGYTF. The CDR3 DNA reads as TGCGCCAGCAGCCAAGACACCGATCCACGGGCCTATGGCTACACCTTC.

V is TRBV12-3 or TRBV12-4 and J is TRBJ1-5; D gene ambiguous. The CDR3 runs to 13 residues. Trimming removed 7 bases at V and 7 bases at J, with 14 bases between. The DNA for the CDR3 is TGTGCCAGCACAAAGTTCGTCAGGCAGCCCCAGCATTTT. Encoded protein: CASTKFVRQPQHF.

The chain recombines TRBV28 with TRBJ2-2; possibly TRBD2 for D (6 bases). With 7 bases removed from V and 4 bases from J, the gap between germline ends came to 16 bases. Germline assignment: CDR1 MDHEN and CDR2 SYDVKM. CDR3 size: 15 residues. The DNA of the CDR3 is TGTGCCAGCAACAACGGGAGACTCCCCACCGGGGAGCTGTTTTTT. Its protein product is CASNNGRLPTGELFF.

The rearrangement links TRBV5-1 to TRBJ2-2; TRBD1 matches 12 bases. With V trimmed by 7 bases and J by 0 bases, 13 bases remained unmatched. Germline V CDR1 and CDR2: SGHRS, YFSETQ. The CDR3 has 19 residues. The CDR3 DNA is TGCGCCAGCTCCGCCGCGGGACAGGGGGCTGCGGCGAACACCGGGGAGCTGTTTTTT. This gives the protein CASSAAGQGAAANTGELFF.

In nucleotides, the CDR3 is TGTGCCGCTAGCGGCGGGAGGGCCACAGATACGCAGTATTTT. This codes for CAASGGRATDTQYF. The chain uses TRBV15 and TRBJ2-3, with TRBD2 matching 9 bases. The CDR3 loop spans 14 amino acids. Unmatched junction bases numbered 8, after V lost 11 bases and J lost 2 bases. Germline values: CDR1 LNHNV, CDR2 YYDKDF (reference sequence). Together with reference TRBV15 and TRBJ2-3, the CDR3 gives the full variable domain: DAMVIQNPRYQVTQFGKPVTLSCSQTLNHNVMYWYQQKSSQAPKLLFHYYDKDFNNEADTPDNFQSRRPNTSFCFLDIRSPGLGDTAMYLCAASGGRATDTQYFGPGTRLTVL.

The chain links TRBV5-7 to TRBJ1-1; 11 nucleotides agree with TRBD1. TRBV5-7 has ORF status, its function being uncertain. The length of the CDR3 is 18 residues. V gave up 3 bases and J gave up 7 bases; unmatched junction bases: 17. In DNA form, the CDR3 reads TGTGCCAGCAGCTCGGTCGGACAGGGGGCTTGTTTGAAAGGTGAAGCTTTCTTT. This gives the protein CASSSVGQGACLKGEAFF.

The rearrangement uses TRBV7-9 and TRBJ2-1, with 11 positions matching TRBD2. The CDR3 runs to 16 residues. Germline CDR1 SEHNR, CDR2 FQNEAQ (reference sequence). V trimming: 1 base; J trimming: 9 bases; junction bases outside the gene matches: 8. CDR3 nucleotide sequence: TGTGCCAGCAGCTTAGGGCTAGCGGGAGGAGGCATTGAGCAGTTCTTC. Translating gives CASSLGLAGGGIEQFF.

The chain links TRBV19 to TRBJ1-1; D unclear. The CDR3 spans 11 residues. Germline V gene data show CDR1 as LNHDA and CDR2 as SQIVND (reference sequence). Trimming pared 8 bases from V and 8 bases from J, leaving 12 bases between. The CDR3 region has the DNA TGTGCCAGTCGGACCTGGGCCGAAGCTTTCTTT. Translation: CASRTWAEAFF. Filled out from reference TRBV19 and TRBJ1-1, the complete variable domain reads DGGITQSPKYLFRKEGQNVTLSCEQNLNHDAMYWYRQDPGQGLRLIYYSQIVNDFQKGDIAEGYSVSREKKESFPLTVTSAQKNPTAFYLCASRTWAEAFFGQGTRLTVV.

The chain recombines TRBV28 with TRBJ2-5; 9 bases agree with TRBD2. The J segment lost 5 bases and the V segment lost 5 bases, leaving 12 bases of the junction unmatched. There are 16 residues in the CDR3. CDR1 and CDR2 from the germline V gene are MDHEN and SYDVKM. CDR3 bases: TGTGCCAGCAGTATGAATGGACTAGCGCGGGTCGAGACCCAGTACTTC. As protein: CASSMNGLARVETQYF.

The chain combines TRBV24-1 with TRBJ2-3; TRBD2 aligns across 11 bases. The trim removed 3 bases at V and 8 bases at J, leaving 12 bases unmatched. The germline CDR1 and CDR2 sequences are KGHDR and SFDVKD. The CDR3 sequence is 17 residues long. CDR3 loop: CATSDPGTSGPSGTQYF. The CDR3 region has the DNA TGTGCCACCAGTGATCCCGGGACTAGCGGCCCCAGTGGTACGCAGTATTTT.

The gene calls are TRBV30 and TRBJ2-5, with D possibly being TRBD1 (7 bases). Germline V lookup: CDR1 GTSNPN, CDR2 SVGIG (reference sequence). This CDR3 is 12 amino acids long. Deletions cut 7 bases from V and 3 bases from J, with 12 bases between. CDR3: CASAGQKETQYF. The CDR3 DNA reads as TGTGCCTCCGCGGGACAGAAAGAGACCCAGTACTTC.

The chain recombines TRBV7-9 with TRBJ2-5, with 9 bases aligning to TRBD2. There are 17 residues in the CDR3. The V segment lost 0 bases and the J segment 0 bases; nucleotides outside the gene matches: 5. Germline V lookup: CDR1 SEHNR, CDR2 FQNEAQ (reference sequence). In nucleotides, the CDR3 is TGTGCCAGCAGCTTAGCCTCGACTAGCGGCCACCAAGAGACCCAGTACTTC. Its protein product is CASSLASTSGHQETQYF.

This clone was found a few times. The V gene is TRBV3-1 (or the pseudogene TRBV3-2), the J gene TRBJ2-1, with 7 positions matching TRBD2. Germline CDR1 reads LGHDT; CDR2 reads YNNKEL (reference sequence). CDR3 length: 14 residues. V lost 7 bases to trimming and J lost 4 bases; unmatched junction nucleotides: 7. The CDR3 region is CASTTSGMYNEQFF. DNA for the CDR3: TGTGCCAGCACCACCAGCGGGATGTACAATGAGCAGTTCTTC.

The chain has TRBV6-4 and TRBJ2-1; TRBD2 agrees at 7 bases. Germline lookup yields CDR1 MRHNA and CDR2 SNTAGT. The CDR3 totals 15 residues. The J segment lost 6 bases and the V segment lost 4 bases, leaving 9 bases of the junction unmatched. The CDR3, as DNA: TGTGCCAGCAGTGGGGAGGCGGGAGTAGGCAATGAGCAGTTCTTC. Amino acids: CASSGEAGVGNEQFF.

DNA of the CDR3: TGTGCCAGCAGCCCCTGGGCTAGCGCGCGTCCTGGGGCCAACGTCCTGACTTTC. Its protein is CASSPWASARPGANVLTF. V is TRBV28 and J is TRBJ2-6, with D possibly TRBD2 on 6 matching bases. V lost 6 bases, J lost 2 bases, and 20 bases lay in between. CDR3 size: 18 residues. Germline CDR1 MDHEN, CDR2 SYDVKM. Full variable domain (missing parts from reference TRBV28 and TRBJ2-6): DVKVTQSSRYLVKRTGEKVFLECVQDMDHENMFWYRQDPGLGLRLIYFSYDVKMKEKGDIPEGYSVSREKKERFSLILESASTNQTSMYLCASSPWASARPGANVLTFGAGSRLTVL.

This clone was seen only a few times. The chain links TRBV28 to TRBJ2-7; D remains unclear. The V end lost 3 bases, the J end lost 3 bases, and 12 bases lay between the germline ends. The CDR3 spans 14 residues. The germline gives CDR1 MDHEN, CDR2 SYDVKM. The CDR3 DNA reads TGTGCCAGCAGTTTTGGGAACCGCGGCTACGAGCAGTACTTC. It translates to CASSFGNRGYEQYF.

The chain carries TRBV5-1 and TRBJ1-1; unclear D gene. This CDR3 has 15 residues. Germline CDR1 and CDR2: SGHRS and YFSETQ. V was clipped by 0 bases and J by 3 bases, with 12 bases between them. DNA for the CDR3: TGCGCCAGCAGCTTGGTTACTCCGGGAGACACTGAAGCTTTCTTT. Amino acid sequence: CASSLVTPGDTEAFF. The whole variable domain, remainder taken from reference TRBV5-1 and TRBJ1-1, is KAGVTQTPRYLIKTRGQQVTLSCSPISGHRSVSWYQQTPGQGLQFLFEYFSETQRNKGNFPGRFSGRQFSNSRSEMNVSTLELGDSALYLCASSLVTPGDTEAFFGQGTRLTVV.

This rearrangement joins TRBV10-3 to TRBJ1-4; 10 bases are shared with TRBD1. From germline, CDR1 is ENHRY and CDR2 SYGVKD. This CDR3 has 15 amino acids. V dropped 6 bases and J dropped 7; count of bases not matched to a gene: 8. The CDR3 nucleotides are TGTGCCATCAGCCGGGACAGGGGAGAGGCTGAAAAACTGTTTTTT. Translation: CAISRDRGEAEKLFF.

CDR3 sequence: CASSLAGVQNSPLHF. The DNA of the CDR3 is TGTGCCAGCAGCTTAGCAGGGGTCCAGAATTCACCCCTCCACTTT. The rearrangement links TRBV7-9 to TRBJ1-6, with D possibly being TRBD1 (5 bases). This CDR3 contains 15 residues. The V end was cut by 0 bases, the J end by 7 bases, with 10 bases between. The germline V gene has CDR1 SEHNR and CDR2 FQNEAQ (reference sequence).